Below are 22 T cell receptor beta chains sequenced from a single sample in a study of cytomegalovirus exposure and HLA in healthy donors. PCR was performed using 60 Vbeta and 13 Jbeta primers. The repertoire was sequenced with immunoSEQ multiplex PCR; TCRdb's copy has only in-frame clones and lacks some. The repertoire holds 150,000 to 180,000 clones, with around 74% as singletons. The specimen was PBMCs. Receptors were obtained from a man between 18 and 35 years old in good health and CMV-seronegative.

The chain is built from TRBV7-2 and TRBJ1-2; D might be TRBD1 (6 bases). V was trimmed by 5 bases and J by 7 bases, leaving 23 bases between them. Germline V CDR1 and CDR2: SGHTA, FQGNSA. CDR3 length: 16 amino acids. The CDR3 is CASSPWVAGVGSGYTF. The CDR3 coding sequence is TGTGCCAGCAGCCCGTGGGTGGCAGGGGTTGGGAGTGGCTACACCTTC.

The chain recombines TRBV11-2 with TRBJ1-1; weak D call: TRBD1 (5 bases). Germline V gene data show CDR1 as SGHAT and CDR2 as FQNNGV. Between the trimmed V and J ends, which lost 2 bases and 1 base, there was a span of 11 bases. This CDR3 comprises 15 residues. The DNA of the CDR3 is TGTGCCAGCAGCTTATTTGACAGCGCGAACACTGAAGCTTTCTTT. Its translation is CASSLFDSANTEAFF.

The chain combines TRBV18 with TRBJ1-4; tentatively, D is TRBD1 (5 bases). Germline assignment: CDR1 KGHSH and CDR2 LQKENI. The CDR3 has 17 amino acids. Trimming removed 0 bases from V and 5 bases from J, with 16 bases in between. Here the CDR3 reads CASSPPTGTHRNEKLFF. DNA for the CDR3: TGTGCCAGCTCACCACCGACCGGGACTCACCGGAATGAAAAACTGTTTTTT. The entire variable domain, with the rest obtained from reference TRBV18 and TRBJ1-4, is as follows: NAGVMQNPRHLVRRRGQEARLRCSPMKGHSHVYWYRQLPEEGLKFMVYLQKENIIDESGMPKERFSAEFPKEGPSILRIQQVVRGDSAAYFCASSPPTGTHRNEKLFFGSGTQLSVL.

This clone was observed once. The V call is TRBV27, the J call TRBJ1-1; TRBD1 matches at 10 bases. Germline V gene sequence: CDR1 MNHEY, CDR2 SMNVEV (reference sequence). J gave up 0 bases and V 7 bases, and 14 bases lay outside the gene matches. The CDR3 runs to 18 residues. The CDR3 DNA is TGTGCCAGCATCTACCAAAGCGGGACAGGGGCTTTGAACACTGAAGCTTTCTTT. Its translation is CASIYQSGTGALNTEAFF.

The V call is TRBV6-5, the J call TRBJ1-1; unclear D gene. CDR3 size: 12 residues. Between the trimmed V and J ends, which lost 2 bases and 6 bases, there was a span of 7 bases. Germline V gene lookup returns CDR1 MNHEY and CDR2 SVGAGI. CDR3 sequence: CASSYPGAEAFF. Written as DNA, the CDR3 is TGTGCCAGCAGTTACCCCGGGGCTGAAGCTTTCTTT.

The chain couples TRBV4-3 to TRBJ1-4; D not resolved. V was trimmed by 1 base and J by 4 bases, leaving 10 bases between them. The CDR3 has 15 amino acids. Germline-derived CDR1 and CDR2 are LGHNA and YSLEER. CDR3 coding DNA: TGCGCCAGCAGCCAAGGCGCCAGGTTTAATGAAAAACTGTTTTTT. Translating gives CASSQGARFNEKLFF.

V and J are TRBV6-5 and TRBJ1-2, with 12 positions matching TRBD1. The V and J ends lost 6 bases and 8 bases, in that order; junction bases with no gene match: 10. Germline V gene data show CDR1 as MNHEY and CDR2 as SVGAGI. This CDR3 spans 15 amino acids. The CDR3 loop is CASSPGTGGAGGYTF. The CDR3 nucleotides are TGTGCCAGCAGCCCCGGGACAGGGGGCGCCGGGGGCTACACCTTC.

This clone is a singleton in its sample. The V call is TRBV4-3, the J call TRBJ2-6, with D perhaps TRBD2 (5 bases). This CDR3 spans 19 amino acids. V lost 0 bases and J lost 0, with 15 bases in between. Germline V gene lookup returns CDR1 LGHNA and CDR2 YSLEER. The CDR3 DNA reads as TGCGCCAGCAGCCAAGAACTATTGGTAGGGAGCTCTGGGGCCAACGTCCTGACTTTC. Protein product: CASSQELLVGSSGANVLTF.

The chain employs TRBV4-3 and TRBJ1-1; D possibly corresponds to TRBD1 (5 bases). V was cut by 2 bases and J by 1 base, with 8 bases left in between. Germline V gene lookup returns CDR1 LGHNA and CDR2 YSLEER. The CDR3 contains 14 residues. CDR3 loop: CASSQRQGNTEAFF. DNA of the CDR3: TGCGCCAGCAGCCAACGGCAGGGGAACACTGAAGCTTTCTTT.

In DNA form, the CDR3 reads TGTGCCAGCAGCTTAATGCGGTCCCGGGAGCTGTTTTTT. Its protein product is CASSLMRSRELFF. The chain uses TRBV7-3 and TRBJ2-2; D ambiguous. CDR1 SGHTA and CDR2 FQGTGA come from the germline V gene. This CDR3 contains 13 residues. Trimming stripped 1 base from V and 9 bases from J, with 9 bases between.

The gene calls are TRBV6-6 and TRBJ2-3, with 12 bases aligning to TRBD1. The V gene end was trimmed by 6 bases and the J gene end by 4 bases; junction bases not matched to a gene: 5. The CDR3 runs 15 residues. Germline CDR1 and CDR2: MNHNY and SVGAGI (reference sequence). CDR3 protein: CASSSGTGGADTQYF. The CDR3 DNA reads TGTGCCAGCAGCTCCGGGACAGGGGGCGCAGATACGCAGTATTTT.

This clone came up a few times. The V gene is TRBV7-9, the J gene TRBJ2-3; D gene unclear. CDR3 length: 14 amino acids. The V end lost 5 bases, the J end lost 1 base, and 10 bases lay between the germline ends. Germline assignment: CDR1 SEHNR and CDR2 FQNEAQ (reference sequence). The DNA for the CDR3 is TGTGCCAGCAGCCCCCCGCAGGGCACAGATACGCAGTATTTT. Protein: CASSPPQGTDTQYF.

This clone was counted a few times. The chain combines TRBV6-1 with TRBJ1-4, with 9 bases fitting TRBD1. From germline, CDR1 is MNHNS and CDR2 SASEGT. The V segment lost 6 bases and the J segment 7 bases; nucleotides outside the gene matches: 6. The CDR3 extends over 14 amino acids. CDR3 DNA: TGTGCCAGCAGGATGACAGGGGGATTTGAAAAACTGTTTTTT. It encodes CASRMTGGFEKLFF.

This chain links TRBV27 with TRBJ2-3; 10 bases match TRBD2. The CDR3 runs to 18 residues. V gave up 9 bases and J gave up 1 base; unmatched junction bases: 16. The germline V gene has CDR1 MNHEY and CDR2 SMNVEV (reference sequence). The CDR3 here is CASTRAGGIPLRTDTQYF. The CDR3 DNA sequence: TGTGCCAGTACGAGAGCGGGGGGGATTCCCCTACGCACAGATACGCAGTATTTT.

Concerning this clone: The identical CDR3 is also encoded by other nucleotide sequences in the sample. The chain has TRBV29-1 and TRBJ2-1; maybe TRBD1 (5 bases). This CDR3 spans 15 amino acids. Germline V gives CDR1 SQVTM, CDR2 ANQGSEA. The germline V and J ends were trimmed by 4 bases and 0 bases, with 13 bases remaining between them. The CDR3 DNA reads TGCAGCGTTGTAGGGGCTACGAGCTCCTACAATGAGCAGTTCTTC. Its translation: CSVVGATSSYNEQFF.

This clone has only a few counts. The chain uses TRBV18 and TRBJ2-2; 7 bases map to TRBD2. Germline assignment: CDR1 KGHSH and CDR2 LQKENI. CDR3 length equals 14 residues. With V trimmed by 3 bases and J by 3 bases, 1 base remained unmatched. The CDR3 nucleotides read TGTGCCAGCTCACCCCTAGCGGACACCGGGGAGCTGTTTTTT. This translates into CASSPLADTGELFF. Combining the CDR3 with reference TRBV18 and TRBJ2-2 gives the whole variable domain NAGVMQNPRHLVRRRGQEARLRCSPMKGHSHVYWYRQLPEEGLKFMVYLQKENIIDESGMPKERFSAEFPKEGPSILRIQQVVRGDSAAYFCASSPLADTGELFFGEGSRLTVL.

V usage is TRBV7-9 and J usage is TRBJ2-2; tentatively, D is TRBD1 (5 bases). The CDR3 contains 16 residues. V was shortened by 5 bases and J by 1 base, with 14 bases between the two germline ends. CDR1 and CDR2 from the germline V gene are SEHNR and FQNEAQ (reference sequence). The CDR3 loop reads CASSPQGAQNTGELFF. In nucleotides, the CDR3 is TGTGCCAGCAGCCCCCAAGGGGCGCAGAACACCGGGGAGCTGTTTTTT.

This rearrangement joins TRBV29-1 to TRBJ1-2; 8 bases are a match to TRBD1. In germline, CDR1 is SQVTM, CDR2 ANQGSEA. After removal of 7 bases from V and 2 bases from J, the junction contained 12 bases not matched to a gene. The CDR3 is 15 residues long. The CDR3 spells CSAGLGQDSNYGYTF. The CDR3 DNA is TGCAGCGCCGGTCTGGGACAGGACTCAAACTATGGCTACACCTTC.

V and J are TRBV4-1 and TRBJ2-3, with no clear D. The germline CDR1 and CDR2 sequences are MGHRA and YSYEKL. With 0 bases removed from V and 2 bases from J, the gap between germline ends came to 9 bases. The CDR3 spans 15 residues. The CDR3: CASSQDSFFTDTQYF. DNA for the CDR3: TGCGCCAGCAGCCAAGATTCCTTTTTCACAGATACGCAGTATTTT.

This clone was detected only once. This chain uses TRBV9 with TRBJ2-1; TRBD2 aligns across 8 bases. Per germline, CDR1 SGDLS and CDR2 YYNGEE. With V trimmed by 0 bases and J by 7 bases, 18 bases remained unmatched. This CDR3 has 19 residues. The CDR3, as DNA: TGTGCCAGCAGCGTAGCAGGGGACGGCGGGACTAGGGGTTTGAATGAGCAGTTCTTC. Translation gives CASSVAGDGGTRGLNEQFF.

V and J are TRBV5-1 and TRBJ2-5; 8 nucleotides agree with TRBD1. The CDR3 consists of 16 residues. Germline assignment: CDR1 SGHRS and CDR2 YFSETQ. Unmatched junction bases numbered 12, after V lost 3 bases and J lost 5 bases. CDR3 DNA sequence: TGCGCCAGCAGCTGGGGACAGGCCCCCGGTGGGGAGACCCAGTACTTC. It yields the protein CASSWGQAPGGETQYF.

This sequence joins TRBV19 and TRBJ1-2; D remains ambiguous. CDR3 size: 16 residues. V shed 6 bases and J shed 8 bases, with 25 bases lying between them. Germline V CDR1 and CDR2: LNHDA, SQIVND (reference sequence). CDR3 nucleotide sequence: TGTGCCAGTAGCCTGGGATCCGAGACCGGAGGTAGGGGCTACACCTTC. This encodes CASSLGSETGGRGYTF. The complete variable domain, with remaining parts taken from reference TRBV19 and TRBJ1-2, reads DGGITQSPKYLFRKEGQNVTLSCEQNLNHDAMYWYRQDPGQGLRLIYYSQIVNDFQKGDIAEGYSVSREKKESFPLTVTSAQKNPTAFYLCASSLGSETGGRGYTFGSGTRLTVV.